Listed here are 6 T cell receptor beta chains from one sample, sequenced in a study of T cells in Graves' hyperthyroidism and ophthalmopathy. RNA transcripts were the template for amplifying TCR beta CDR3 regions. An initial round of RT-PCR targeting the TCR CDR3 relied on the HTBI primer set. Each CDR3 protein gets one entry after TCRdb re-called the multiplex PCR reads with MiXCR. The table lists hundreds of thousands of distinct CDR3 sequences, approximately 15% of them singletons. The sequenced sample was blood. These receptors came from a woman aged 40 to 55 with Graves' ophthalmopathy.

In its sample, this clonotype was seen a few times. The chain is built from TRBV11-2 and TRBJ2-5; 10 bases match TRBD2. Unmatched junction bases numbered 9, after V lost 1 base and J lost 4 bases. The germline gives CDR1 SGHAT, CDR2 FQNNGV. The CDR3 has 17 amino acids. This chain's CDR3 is CASSLGILAGERETQYF. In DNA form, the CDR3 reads TGTGCCAGCAGCTTAGGAATTCTAGCGGGAGAACGAGAGACCCAGTACTTC.

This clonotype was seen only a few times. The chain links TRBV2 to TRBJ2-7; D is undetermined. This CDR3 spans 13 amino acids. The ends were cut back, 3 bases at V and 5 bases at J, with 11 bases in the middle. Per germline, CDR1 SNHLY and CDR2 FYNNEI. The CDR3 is CASSDGEVHEQYF. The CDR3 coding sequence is TGTGCCAGCAGTGACGGAGAGGTCCACGAGCAGTACTTC.

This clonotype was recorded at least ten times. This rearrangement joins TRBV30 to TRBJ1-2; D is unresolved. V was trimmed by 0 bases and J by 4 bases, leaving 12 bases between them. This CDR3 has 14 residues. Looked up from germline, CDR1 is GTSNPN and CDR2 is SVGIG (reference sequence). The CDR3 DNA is TGTGCCTGGAGTGTGCCAGGCCTCCTCTATGGCTACACCTTC. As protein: CAWSVPGLLYGYTF.

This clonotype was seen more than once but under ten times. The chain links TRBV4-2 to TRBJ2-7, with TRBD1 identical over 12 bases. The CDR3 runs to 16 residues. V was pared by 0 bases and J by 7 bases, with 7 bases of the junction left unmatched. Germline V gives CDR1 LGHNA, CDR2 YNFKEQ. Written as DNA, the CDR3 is TGTGCCAGCAGCCAAGAATCGGGACAGGGGGCGATTGAGCAGTACTTC. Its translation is CASSQESGQGAIEQYF.

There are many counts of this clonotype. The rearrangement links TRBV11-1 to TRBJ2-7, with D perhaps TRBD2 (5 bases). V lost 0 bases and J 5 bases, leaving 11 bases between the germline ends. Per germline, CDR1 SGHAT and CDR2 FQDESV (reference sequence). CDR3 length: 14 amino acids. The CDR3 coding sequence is TGTGCCAGCAGCTTAGCGGGAGAAATCCACGAGCAGTACTTC. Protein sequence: CASSLAGEIHEQYF.

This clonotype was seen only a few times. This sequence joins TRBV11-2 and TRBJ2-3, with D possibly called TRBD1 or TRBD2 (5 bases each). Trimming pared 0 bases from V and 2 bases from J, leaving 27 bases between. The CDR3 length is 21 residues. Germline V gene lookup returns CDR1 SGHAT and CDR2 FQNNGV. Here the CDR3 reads CASSLDGREIANGKVTDTQYF. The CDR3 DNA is TGTGCCAGCAGCTTAGACGGCAGGGAGATAGCCAACGGGAAAGTCACAGATACGCAGTATTTT.